One and the same sample provided the 2 T cell receptor beta chains below, sequenced in a study of T-cell memory formation after mild COVID-19. TCRdb reanalysed the 5' RACE reads using MiXCR and keeps one entry per CDR3 protein. The top ten hold 4% to 6% of the sample, which has about 130,000 distinct CDR3 sequences, over 15% seen once. Sequenced material: PBMCs or a T cell subset sorted from them (not recorded which). The receptors come from a young man who had mild COVID-19 (a few samples of this study predate the infection). Cell type and time point are not known.

In this sample, this clonotype turned up a few times. This chain links TRBV30 with TRBJ2-3, with unresolved D. The CDR3 has 13 amino acids. Germline CDR1 GTSNPN, CDR2 SVGIG (reference sequence). Deletions cut 2 bases from V and 2 bases from J, with 8 bases between. The CDR3 spells CAWSMSATDTQYF. CDR3 coding DNA: TGTGCCTGGAGTATGTCCGCCACAGATACGCAGTATTTT.

J is TRBJ2-1 and V is TRBV18; 11 nucleotides align to TRBD2. Losses at the gene ends were 3 bases for V and 6 bases for J; bases not matched to a gene: 7. Germline V gives CDR1 KGHSH, CDR2 LQKENI. This CDR3 has 16 residues. The DNA of the CDR3 is TGTGCCAGCTCACCGCGAACTAGCGGGAGATTCAATGAGCAGTTCTTC. This translates into CASSPRTSGRFNEQFF.